Shown below are 19 T cell receptor beta chains from a single sample sequenced in a study of response to subunit inactivated influenza vaccine. TCRdb ran MiXCR on the RT-PCR reads and lists one entry per CDR3 protein. The sample yields 650,000 to 850,000 distinct CDR3 sequences, roughly 13% seen once. Source: PBMCs from blood, taken less than 15 days before vaccination. All receptors derive from a man in his fifties who received an inactivated influenza vaccine.

This clonotype was seen at least ten times. The chain is built from TRBV7-8 and TRBJ2-2; tentatively, D is TRBD1 (5 bases). V was shortened by 1 base and J by 7 bases, with 13 bases between the two germline ends. The CDR3 extends over 15 amino acids. Germline V gene lookup returns CDR1 SGHVS and CDR2 FQNEAQ. The CDR3 region has the DNA TGTGCCAGCAGCTTAGTTGCCCTAGGGGTCGGGGAGCTGTTTTTT. Protein: CASSLVALGVGELFF.

This clonotype was detected a few times. The V gene is TRBV7-9, the J gene TRBJ2-2, with 11 positions matching TRBD2. Losses at the gene ends were 8 bases for V and 6 bases for J; bases not matched to a gene: 8. The CDR3 totals 15 residues. Germline V gives CDR1 SEHNR, CDR2 FQNEAQ (reference sequence). CDR3 protein: CASGPPGLAAGELFF. The CDR3, as DNA: TGTGCCAGCGGGCCTCCGGGACTAGCGGCCGGGGAGCTGTTTTTT.

Here the CDR3 reads CASSLGGPGKAQYF. The CDR3 region has the DNA TGTGCCAGCAGTTTAGGGGGCCCCGGGAAGGCCCAGTACTTC. The chain employs TRBV12-3 or TRBV12-4 and TRBJ2-5; D is perhaps TRBD1 or TRBD2 (5 bases each). The ends were cut back, 1 base at V and 9 bases at J, with 15 bases in the middle. The CDR3 runs 14 residues.

This clonotype was seen more than once but under ten times. The chain combines TRBV4-3 with TRBJ2-2, with 8 nucleotides matching TRBD2. The J segment lost 3 bases and the V segment lost 4 bases, leaving 7 bases of the junction unmatched. Germline values: CDR1 LGHNA, CDR2 YSLEER. This CDR3 has 16 residues. The CDR3 here is CASSPTGTSDTGELFF. The CDR3 DNA is TGCGCCAGCAGCCCCACCGGGACTAGTGACACCGGGGAGCTGTTTTTT.

There are a few counts of this clonotype. The chain employs TRBV7-9 and TRBJ2-5; 8 positions agree with TRBD2. Germline CDR1 SEHNR, CDR2 FQNEAQ (reference sequence). This CDR3 is built from 15 residues. With 4 bases clipped from V and 5 bases from J, the junction kept 9 bases outside the gene matches. The CDR3 here is CASSSDGGAYETQYF. In DNA, the CDR3 is TGTGCCAGCAGCTCGGACGGGGGGGCGTATGAGACCCAGTACTTC.

In this sample, this clonotype turned up many times. The CDR3 loop is CASSLGSRNEKLFF. In DNA form, the CDR3 reads TGTGCCAGCAGCTTGGGCAGTCGAAATGAAAAACTGTTTTTT. The genes are TRBV5-5 and TRBJ1-4; D remains ambiguous. The CDR3 consists of 14 residues. Germline-derived CDR1 and CDR2 are SGHKS and YYEKEE (reference sequence). The ends were cut back, 0 bases at V and 5 bases at J, with 8 bases in the middle.

The chain uses TRBV20-1 and TRBJ2-6; D not certain. The CDR3 consists of 14 residues. V was cut by 2 bases and J by 0 bases, with 5 bases left in between. Germline V gene lookup returns CDR1 DFQATT and CDR2 SNEGSKA (reference sequence). CDR3 nucleotides: TGCAGTGCTAGACCGTACTCTGGGGCCAACGTCCTGACTTTC. It is translated as CSARPYSGANVLTF.

In its sample, this clonotype was seen a few times. The rearrangement links TRBV7-3 to TRBJ2-3; 7 bases are a match to TRBD1. The CDR3 has 15 residues. Germline assignment: CDR1 SGHTA and CDR2 FQGTGA. Germline trimming cut 4 bases from V and 1 base from J; bases unmatched to any gene: 5. CDR3 loop: CASSSTGWGTDTQYF. CDR3 nucleotides: TGTGCCAGCAGCTCGACAGGGTGGGGCACAGATACGCAGTATTTT.

The chain combines TRBV28 with TRBJ2-7, with D hard to call. The ends were cut back, 5 bases at V and 3 bases at J, with 11 bases in the middle. The CDR3 sequence is 13 residues long. The germline V gene has CDR1 MDHEN and CDR2 SYDVKM. The CDR3 nucleotides are TGTGCCAGCAGTCCCCTCACCCGCTACGAGCAGTACTTC. Residues: CASSPLTRYEQYF.

This clonotype showed up just a few times. This chain connects TRBV6-5 to TRBJ1-4; the D gene is possibly TRBD1 (5 bases). Trimming left V 1 base short and J 7 bases short, with 19 bases between. Germline-derived CDR1 and CDR2 are MNHEY and SVGAGI. CDR3 size: 17 residues. The CDR3 reads CASSYLGRGPTFEKLFF. CDR3 coding DNA: TGTGCCAGCAGTTACTTGGGTAGGGGCCCTACCTTTGAAAAACTGTTTTTT.

This clonotype has a handful of counts. J is TRBJ2-1 and V is TRBV10-3; the D gene is possibly TRBD1 (5 bases). Trimming stripped 4 bases from V and 7 bases from J, with 11 bases between. The CDR3 sequence is 13 residues long. Looked up from germline, CDR1 is ENHRY and CDR2 is SYGVKD. CDR3 in DNA: TGTGCCATCAGTGGGATGACAGATAATGAGCAGTTCTTC. Translated, it gives CAISGMTDNEQFF.

The sample holds many counts of this clonotype. The chain recombines TRBV12-3 or TRBV12-4 with TRBJ2-2; 9 bases agree with TRBD2. This CDR3 contains 17 residues. V was clipped by 3 bases and J by 5 bases; unmatched bases: 10. The chain's CDR3 is CASSFRRREGPTGELFF. The CDR3 bases are TGTGCCAGCAGTTTTAGGAGGCGGGAGGGGCCAACCGGGGAGCTGTTTTTT.

This chain's CDR3 is CASSPDVGNYGYTF. Here the CDR3 DNA reads TGTGCCAGCAGCCCGGACGTGGGGAACTATGGCTACACCTTC. The genes are TRBV4-2 and TRBJ1-2; no clear D. V shed 4 bases and J shed 2 bases, with 11 bases lying between them. The CDR3 consists of 14 residues. Per the germline V gene, CDR1 is LGHNA and CDR2 is YNFKEQ.

This clonotype was counted a few times. The V gene is TRBV28, the J gene TRBJ1-2; tentative D call: TRBD1 (5 bases). This CDR3 spans 14 amino acids. Trimming removed 4 bases from V and 4 bases from J, with 13 bases in between. CDR1 is MDHEN, CDR2 SYDVKM, per germline. CDR3 protein: CASSYPSGGYGYTF. The DNA of the CDR3 is TGTGCCAGCAGTTACCCCTCGGGGGGCTATGGCTACACCTTC.

This clonotype was recorded at least ten times. The J gene is TRBJ2-7, the V gene TRBV9, with 7 bases that match TRBD1. Germline V gene data show CDR1 as SGDLS and CDR2 as YYNGEE. The J segment lost 0 bases and the V segment lost 5 bases, leaving 5 bases of the junction unmatched. This CDR3 is 14 amino acids long. CDR3 DNA sequence: TGTGCCAGCAGTGGGGGACAGAGCTCCTACGAGCAGTACTTC. It specifies CASSGGQSSYEQYF.

This clonotype showed up many times. The chain couples TRBV5-1 to TRBJ2-6, with D tentatively TRBD1 or TRBD2 (5 bases each). The V gene's germline CDR1 is SGHRS and CDR2 YFSETQ. The ends were cut back, 0 bases at V and 4 bases at J, with 11 bases in the middle. This CDR3 contains 16 residues. The CDR3 region is CASSLDGGIGANVLTF. The CDR3 DNA reads as TGCGCCAGCAGCTTGGATGGGGGAATCGGGGCCAACGTCCTGACTTTC.

CDR3 loop: CASSYMGLAVPPYDTDTQYF. Here the CDR3 DNA reads TGTGCCAGCAGTTACATGGGACTAGCGGTCCCACCGTATGACACAGATACGCAGTATTTT. The chain couples TRBV6-2 or TRBV6-3 to TRBJ2-3, with 11 bases aligning to TRBD2. The CDR3 has 20 amino acids. The germline CDR1 and CDR2 sequences are MNHEY and SVGEGT. V shed 2 bases, J shed 2 bases, and the junction held 15 bases outside the gene matches.

The chain has TRBV19 and TRBJ2-2, with a possible D match to TRBD1 (5 bases). In germline, CDR1 is LNHDA, CDR2 SQIVND (reference sequence). This CDR3 is built from 16 residues. V was clipped by 9 bases and J by 1 base, with 18 bases between them. In nucleotides, the CDR3 is TGTGCCAGCCAAAAACTCCTGCAGGGGAACACCGGGGAGCTGTTTTTT. It codes for CASQKLLQGNTGELFF.

This clonotype turned up a few times. The CDR3 DNA reads TGTGCCAGCTCACCACGTAATGACGAGCAGTACTTC. This codes for CASSPRNDEQYF. The J gene is TRBJ2-7, the V gene TRBV18; D is unclear. This CDR3 comprises 12 residues. Germline V gene sequence: CDR1 KGHSH, CDR2 LQKENI. Trimming pared 1 base from V and 5 bases from J, leaving 6 bases between.